The next 8 T cell receptor beta chains were all read from a single sample in a study of Graves' ophthalmopathy and Graves' hyperthyroidism. CDR3 regions of TCR beta were amplified from RNA transcripts. A first-round RT-PCR used HTBI primers, followed by a second-round multiplex PCR. TCRdb re-derived calls from the multiplex PCR reads in MiXCR, one entry per CDR3 protein. The sample gives over a million distinct CDR3 sequences, 35% to 45% of which show up once; around 10% is in the top ten. Sequenced input: peripheral blood or thyroid tissue (not recorded which). The receptors shown here come from an adult man with Graves' hyperthyroidism.

V is TRBV7-2 and J is TRBJ1-6; tentative D call: TRBD1 (6 bases). V shed 5 bases and J shed 9 bases, with 14 bases lying between them. The CDR3 length is 14 residues. From germline, CDR1 is SGHTA and CDR2 FQGNSA. Written as DNA, the CDR3 is TGTGCCAGCAGCCCCTACAGGGATAGTTCACCCCTCCACTTT. Translated: CASSPYRDSSPLHF.

V is TRBV7-9 and J is TRBJ1-2, with D tentatively TRBD1 (6 bases). Germline lookup yields CDR1 SEHNR and CDR2 FQNEAQ (reference sequence). V lost 7 bases, J lost 8 bases, and 17 bases lay in between. The CDR3 sequence is 13 residues long. Here the CDR3 DNA reads TGTGCCAGCACCAATGGCGGGGACATGGGCTACACCTTC. Its protein is CASTNGGDMGYTF. The variable domain in full, with the rest retrieved from reference TRBV7-9 and TRBJ1-2, is DTGVSQNPRHKITKRGQNVTFRCDPISEHNRLYWYRQTLGQGPEFLTYFQNEAQLEKSRLLSDRFSAERPKGSFSTLEIQRTEQGDSAMYLCASTNGGDMGYTFGSGTRLTVV.

The rearrangement uses TRBV15 and TRBJ1-1, with a possible D match to TRBD1 (6 bases). The CDR3 has 14 amino acids. V was pared by 8 bases and J by 8 bases, with 21 bases between. Germline V gene sequence: CDR1 LNHNV, CDR2 YYDKDF (reference sequence). The DNA of the CDR3 is TGTGCCACCGGACGACGGAGGGGGAATAAGGAAGCTTTCTTT. It specifies CATGRRRGNKEAFF.

The chain uses TRBV28 and TRBJ1-2; 8 nucleotides align to TRBD1. The CDR3 is 13 residues long. Germline V gene data show CDR1 as MDHEN and CDR2 as SYDVKM. The ends lost 10 bases at V and 0 bases at J; junction bases unmatched: 4. In nucleotides, the CDR3 is TGTGCCACCCCGGGACAGGCTAACTATGGCTACACCTTC. Translation: CATPGQANYGYTF.

The V gene is TRBV29-1, the J gene TRBJ1-4; 10 bases are a match to TRBD1. V lost 7 bases to trimming and J lost 2 bases; unmatched junction nucleotides: 4. The CDR3 loop spans 14 amino acids. Germline V gene sequence: CDR1 SQVTM, CDR2 ANQGSEA. The DNA for the CDR3 is TGCAGCGCGACGACAGGGGGCACTAATGAAAAACTGTTTTTT. It yields the protein CSATTGGTNEKLFF.

This clonotype has ten or more counts. The V and J genes are TRBV19 and TRBJ2-7, with 9 bases that match TRBD2. This CDR3 has 19 amino acids. The V gene end was trimmed by 4 bases and the J gene end by 0 bases; junction bases not matched to a gene: 16. Germline V CDR1 and CDR2: LNHDA, SQIVND (reference sequence). The CDR3 sequence is CASSRQAFGLALTSYEQYF. Here the CDR3 DNA reads TGTGCCAGTAGTAGGCAGGCCTTTGGACTAGCGCTAACCTCCTACGAGCAGTACTTC.

This clonotype was observed many times. The chain couples TRBV2 to TRBJ2-7, with 14 nucleotides matching TRBD2. The V and J ends lost 5 bases and 6 bases, in that order; junction bases with no gene match: 9. Per the germline V gene, CDR1 is SNHLY and CDR2 is FYNNEI. The CDR3 sequence is 16 residues long. The CDR3, as DNA: TGTGCCAGCAGTAAAGATCCGGGACTAGCGGGAGTCGAGCAGTACTTC. It is translated as CASSKDPGLAGVEQYF.

The genes are TRBV7-2 and TRBJ1-5; possible D gene TRBD1, 6 bases. Germline values: CDR1 SGHTA, CDR2 FQGNSA. This CDR3 is built from 16 residues. Deletions cut 8 bases from V and 1 base from J, with 18 bases between. This CDR3 is CASDRRGGGSNQPQHF. DNA of the CDR3: TGTGCCAGCGACAGGCGGGGGGGCGGAAGCAATCAGCCCCAGCATTTT.